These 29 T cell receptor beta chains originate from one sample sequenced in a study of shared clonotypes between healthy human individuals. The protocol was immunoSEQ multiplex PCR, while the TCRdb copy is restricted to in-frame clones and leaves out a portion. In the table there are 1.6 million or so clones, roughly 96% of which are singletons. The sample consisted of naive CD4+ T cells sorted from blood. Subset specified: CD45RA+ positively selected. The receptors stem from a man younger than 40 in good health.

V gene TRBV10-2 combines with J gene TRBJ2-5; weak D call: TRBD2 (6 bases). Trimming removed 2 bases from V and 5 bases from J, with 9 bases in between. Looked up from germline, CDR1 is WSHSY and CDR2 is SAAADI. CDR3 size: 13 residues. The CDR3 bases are TGCGCCAGCAGTGAGGGGAGGATGGAGACCCAGTACTTC. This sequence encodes CASSEGRMETQYF.

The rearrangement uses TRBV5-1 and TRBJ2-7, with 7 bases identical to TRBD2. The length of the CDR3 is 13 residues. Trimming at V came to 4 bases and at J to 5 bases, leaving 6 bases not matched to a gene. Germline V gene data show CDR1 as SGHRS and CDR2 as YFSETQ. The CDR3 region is CASSGGSIHEQYF. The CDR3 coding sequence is TGCGCCAGCAGCGGCGGGAGTATCCACGAGCAGTACTTC.

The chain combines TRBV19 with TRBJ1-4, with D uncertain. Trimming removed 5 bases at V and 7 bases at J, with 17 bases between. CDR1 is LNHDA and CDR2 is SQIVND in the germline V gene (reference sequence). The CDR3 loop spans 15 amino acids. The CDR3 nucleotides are TGTGCCAGTAGTCCCGGTCGACTCGGTAGTGAAAAACTGTTTTTT. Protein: CASSPGRLGSEKLFF.

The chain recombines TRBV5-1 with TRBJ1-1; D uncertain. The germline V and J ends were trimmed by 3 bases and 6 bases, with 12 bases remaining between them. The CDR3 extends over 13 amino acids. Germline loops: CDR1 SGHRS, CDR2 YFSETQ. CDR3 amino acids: CASSSMGYPEAFF. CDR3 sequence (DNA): TGCGCCAGCAGCTCGATGGGGTACCCTGAAGCTTTCTTT.

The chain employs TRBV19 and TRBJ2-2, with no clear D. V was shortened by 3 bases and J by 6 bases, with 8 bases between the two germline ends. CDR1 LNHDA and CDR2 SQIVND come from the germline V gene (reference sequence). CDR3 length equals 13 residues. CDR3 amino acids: CASSISVSGELFF. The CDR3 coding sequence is TGTGCCAGTAGTATTTCCGTATCCGGGGAGCTGTTTTTT.

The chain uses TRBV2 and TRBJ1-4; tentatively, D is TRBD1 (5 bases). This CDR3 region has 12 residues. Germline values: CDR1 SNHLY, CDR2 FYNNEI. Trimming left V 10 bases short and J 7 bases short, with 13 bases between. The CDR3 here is CAMQGFVEKLFF. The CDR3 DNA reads TGTGCCATGCAGGGTTTTGTTGAAAAACTGTTTTTT.

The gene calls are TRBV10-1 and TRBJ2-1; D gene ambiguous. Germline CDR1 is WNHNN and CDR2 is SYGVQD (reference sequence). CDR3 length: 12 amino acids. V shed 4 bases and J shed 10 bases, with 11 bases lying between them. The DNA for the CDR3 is TGCGCCAGCAGTGGCCCTTGGGGAGAGCAGTTCTTC. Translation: CASSGPWGEQFF.

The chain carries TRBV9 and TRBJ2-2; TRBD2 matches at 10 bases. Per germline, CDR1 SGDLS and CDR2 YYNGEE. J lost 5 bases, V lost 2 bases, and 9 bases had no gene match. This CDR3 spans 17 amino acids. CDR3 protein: CASSVASGSVKTGELFF. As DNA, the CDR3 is TGTGCCAGCAGCGTGGCTAGCGGGAGCGTAAAGACCGGGGAGCTGTTTTTT.

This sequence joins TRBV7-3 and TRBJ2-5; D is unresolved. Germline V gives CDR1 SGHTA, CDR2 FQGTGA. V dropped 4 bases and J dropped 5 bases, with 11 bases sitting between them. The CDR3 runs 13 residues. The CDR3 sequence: CASSSLYGETQYF. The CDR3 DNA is TGTGCCAGCAGCTCACTCTATGGGGAGACCCAGTACTTC.

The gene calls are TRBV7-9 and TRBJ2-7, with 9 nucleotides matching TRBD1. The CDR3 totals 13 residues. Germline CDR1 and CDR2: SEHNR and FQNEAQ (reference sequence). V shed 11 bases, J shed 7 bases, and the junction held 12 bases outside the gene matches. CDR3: CAGVQGAGREQYF. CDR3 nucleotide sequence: TGTGCCGGAGTACAGGGGGCTGGGAGAGAGCAGTACTTC.

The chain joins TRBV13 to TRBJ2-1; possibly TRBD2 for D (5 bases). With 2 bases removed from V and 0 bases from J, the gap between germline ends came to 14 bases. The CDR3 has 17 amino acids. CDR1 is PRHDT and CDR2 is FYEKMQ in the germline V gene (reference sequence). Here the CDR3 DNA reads TGTGCCAGCAGCTTATTAGGGTTAGGGAGCTCCTACAATGAGCAGTTCTTC. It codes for CASSLLGLGSSYNEQFF.

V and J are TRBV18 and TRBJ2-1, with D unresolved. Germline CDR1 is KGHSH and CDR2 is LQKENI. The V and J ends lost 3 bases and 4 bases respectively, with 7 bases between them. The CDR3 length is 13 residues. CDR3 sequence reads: CASSPEVYNEQFF. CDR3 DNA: TGTGCCAGCTCACCCGAGGTTTACAATGAGCAGTTCTTC.

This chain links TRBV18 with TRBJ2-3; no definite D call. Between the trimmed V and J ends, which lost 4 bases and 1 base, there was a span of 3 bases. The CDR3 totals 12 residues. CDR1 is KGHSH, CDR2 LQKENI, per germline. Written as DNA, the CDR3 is TGTGCCAGCTCACAGGGCACAGATACGCAGTATTTT. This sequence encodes CASSQGTDTQYF.

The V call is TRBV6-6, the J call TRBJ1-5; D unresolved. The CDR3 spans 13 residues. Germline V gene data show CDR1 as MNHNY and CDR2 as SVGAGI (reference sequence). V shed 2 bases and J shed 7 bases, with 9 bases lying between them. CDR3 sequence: CASSYAGVQPQHF. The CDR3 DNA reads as TGTGCCAGCAGTTACGCTGGGGTACAGCCCCAGCATTTT.

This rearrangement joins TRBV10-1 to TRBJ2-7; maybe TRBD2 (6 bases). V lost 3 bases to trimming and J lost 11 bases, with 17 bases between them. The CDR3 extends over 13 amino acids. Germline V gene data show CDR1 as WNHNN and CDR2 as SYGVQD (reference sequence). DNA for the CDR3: TGCGCCAGCAGTGATTGGGGGGTGTCGCGGAAGTACTTC. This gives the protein CASSDWGVSRKYF.

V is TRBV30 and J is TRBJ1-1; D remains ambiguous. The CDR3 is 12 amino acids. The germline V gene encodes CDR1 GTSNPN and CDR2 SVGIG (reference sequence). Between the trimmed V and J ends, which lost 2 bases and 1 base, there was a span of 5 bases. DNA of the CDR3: TGTGCCTGGAGTCGCAGGAACACTGAAGCTTTCTTT. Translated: CAWSRRNTEAFF.

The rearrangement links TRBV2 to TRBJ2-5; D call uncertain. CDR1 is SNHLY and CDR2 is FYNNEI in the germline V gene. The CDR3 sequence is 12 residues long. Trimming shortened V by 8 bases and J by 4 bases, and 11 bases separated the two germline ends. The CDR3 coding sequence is TGTGCCAGCTCCCCCAGTGGAGAGACCCAGTACTTC. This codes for CASSPSGETQYF.

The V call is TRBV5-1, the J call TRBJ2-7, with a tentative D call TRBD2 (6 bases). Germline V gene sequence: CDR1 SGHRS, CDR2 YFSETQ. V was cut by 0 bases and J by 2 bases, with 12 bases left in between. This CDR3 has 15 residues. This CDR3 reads CASSLAASDTYEQYF. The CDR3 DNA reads TGCGCCAGCAGCTTGGCGGCTAGCGATACCTACGAGCAGTACTTC.

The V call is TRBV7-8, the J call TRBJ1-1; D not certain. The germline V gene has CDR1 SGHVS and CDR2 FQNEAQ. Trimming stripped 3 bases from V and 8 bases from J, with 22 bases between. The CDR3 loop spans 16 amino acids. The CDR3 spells CASSLLRLMMNGEAFF. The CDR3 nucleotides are TGTGCCAGCAGCTTGTTGAGACTAATGATGAACGGAGAAGCTTTCTTT.

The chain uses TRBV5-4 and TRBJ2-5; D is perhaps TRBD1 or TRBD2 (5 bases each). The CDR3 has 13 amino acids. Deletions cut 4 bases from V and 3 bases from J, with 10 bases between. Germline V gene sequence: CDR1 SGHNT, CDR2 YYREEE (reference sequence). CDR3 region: CASSPGPKETQYF. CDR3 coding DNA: TGTGCCAGCAGCCCGGGACCGAAAGAGACCCAGTACTTC.

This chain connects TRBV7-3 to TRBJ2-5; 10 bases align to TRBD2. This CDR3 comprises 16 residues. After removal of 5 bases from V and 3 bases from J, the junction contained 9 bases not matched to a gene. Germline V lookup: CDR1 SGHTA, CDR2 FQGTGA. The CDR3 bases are TGTGCCAGCAGCCCACCTGGTCTAGCGGGAGAAGAGACCCAGTACTTC. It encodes CASSPPGLAGEETQYF.

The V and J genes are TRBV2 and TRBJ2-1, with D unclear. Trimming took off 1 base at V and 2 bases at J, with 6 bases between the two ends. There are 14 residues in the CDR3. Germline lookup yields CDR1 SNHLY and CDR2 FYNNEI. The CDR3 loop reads CASSEVSPYNEQFF. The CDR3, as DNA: TGTGCCAGCAGTGAAGTCAGCCCCTACAATGAGCAGTTCTTC. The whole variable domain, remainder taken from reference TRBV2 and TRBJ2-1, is EPEVTQTPSHQVTQMGQEVILRCVPISNHLYFYWYRQILGQKVEFLVSFYNNEISEKSEIFDDQFSVERPDGSNFTLKIRSTKLEDSAMYFCASSEVSPYNEQFFGPGTRLTVL.

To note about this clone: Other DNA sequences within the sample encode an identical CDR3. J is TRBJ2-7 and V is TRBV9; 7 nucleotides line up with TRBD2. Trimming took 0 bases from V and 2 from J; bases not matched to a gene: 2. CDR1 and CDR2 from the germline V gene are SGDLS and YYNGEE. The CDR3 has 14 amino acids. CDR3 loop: CASSVAAGAYEQYF. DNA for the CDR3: TGTGCCAGCAGCGTAGCGGCGGGGGCCTACGAGCAGTACTTC.

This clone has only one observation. CDR3 nucleotide sequence: TGTGCCAGCCACCGACAGGGGCAAGAGACCCAGTACTTC. Translating gives CASHRQGQETQYF. The J gene is TRBJ2-5, the V gene TRBV5-4, with TRBD1 identical over 8 bases. The CDR3 is 13 residues long. Germline CDR1 reads SGHNT; CDR2 reads YYREEE (reference sequence). V lost 7 bases and J lost 2; bases outside the gene matches: 4.

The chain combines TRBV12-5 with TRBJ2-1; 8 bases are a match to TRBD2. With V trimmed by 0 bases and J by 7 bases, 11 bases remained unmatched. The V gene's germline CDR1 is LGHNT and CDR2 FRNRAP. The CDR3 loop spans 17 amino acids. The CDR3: CASGLVFGAGDRNEQFF. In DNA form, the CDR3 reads TGTGCTAGTGGTTTGGTGTTTGGAGCGGGAGACCGGAATGAGCAGTTCTTC.

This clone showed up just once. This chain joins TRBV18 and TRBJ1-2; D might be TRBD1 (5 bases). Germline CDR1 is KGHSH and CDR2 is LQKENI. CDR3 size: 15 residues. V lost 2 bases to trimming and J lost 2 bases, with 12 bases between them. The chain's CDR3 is CASSPSGYPNYGYTF. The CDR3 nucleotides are TGTGCCAGCTCACCATCAGGGTATCCCAACTATGGCTACACCTTC.

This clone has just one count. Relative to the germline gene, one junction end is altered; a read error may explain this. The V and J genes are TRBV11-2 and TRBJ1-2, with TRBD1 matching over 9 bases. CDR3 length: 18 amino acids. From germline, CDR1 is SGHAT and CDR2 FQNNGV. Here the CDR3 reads CASSPGRGQGHSVLATSF. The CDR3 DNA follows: TGTGCCAGCAGCCCAGGACGGGGACAGGGCCATTCCGTGCTCGCCACATCCTTC.

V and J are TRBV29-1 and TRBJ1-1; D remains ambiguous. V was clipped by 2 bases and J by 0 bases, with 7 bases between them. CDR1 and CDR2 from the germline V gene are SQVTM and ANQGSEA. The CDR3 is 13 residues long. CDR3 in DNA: TGCAGCGTTGAAAACGGATTGAACACTGAAGCTTTCTTT. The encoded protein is CSVENGLNTEAFF.

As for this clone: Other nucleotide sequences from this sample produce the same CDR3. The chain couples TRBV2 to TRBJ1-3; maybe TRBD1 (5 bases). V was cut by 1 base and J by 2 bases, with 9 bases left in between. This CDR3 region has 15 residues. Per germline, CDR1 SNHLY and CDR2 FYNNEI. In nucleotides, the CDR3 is TGTGCCAGCAGTGAAGGGGGCAGAACTGGAAACACCATATATTTT. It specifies CASSEGGRTGNTIYF.